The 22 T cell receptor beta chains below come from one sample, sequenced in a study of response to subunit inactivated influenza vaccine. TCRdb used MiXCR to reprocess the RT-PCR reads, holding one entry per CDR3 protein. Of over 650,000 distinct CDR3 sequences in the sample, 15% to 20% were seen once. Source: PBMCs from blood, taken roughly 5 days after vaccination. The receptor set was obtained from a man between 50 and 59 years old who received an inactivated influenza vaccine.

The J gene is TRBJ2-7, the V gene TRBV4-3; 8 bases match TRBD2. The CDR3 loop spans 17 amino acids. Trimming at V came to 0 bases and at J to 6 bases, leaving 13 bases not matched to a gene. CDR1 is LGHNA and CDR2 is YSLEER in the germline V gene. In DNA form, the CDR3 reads TGCGCCAGCAGCCAAGATCTTACGGCGGGGGGCCTTGTCGAGCAGTACTTC. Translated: CASSQDLTAGGLVEQYF.

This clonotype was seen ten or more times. CDR3 in DNA: TGTGCCATCAGTGCCCCTTCCGGGGAGCTGTTTTTT. Protein: CAISAPSGELFF. The chain links TRBV10-3 to TRBJ2-2; D is unresolved. This CDR3 region has 12 residues. The ends were cut back, 4 bases at V and 6 bases at J, with 6 bases in the middle. Germline V gives CDR1 ENHRY, CDR2 SYGVKD.

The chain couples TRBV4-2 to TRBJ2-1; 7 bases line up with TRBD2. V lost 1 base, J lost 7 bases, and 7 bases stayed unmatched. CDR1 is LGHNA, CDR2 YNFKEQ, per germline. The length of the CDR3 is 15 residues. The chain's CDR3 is CASSQVGRGGNEQFF. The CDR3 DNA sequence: TGTGCCAGCAGCCAAGTCGGTCGGGGAGGGAATGAGCAGTTCTTC.

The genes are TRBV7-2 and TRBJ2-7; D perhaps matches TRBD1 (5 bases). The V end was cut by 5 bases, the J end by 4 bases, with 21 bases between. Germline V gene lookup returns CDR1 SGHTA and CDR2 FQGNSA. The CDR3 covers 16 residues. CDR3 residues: CASSPTRGRGLYEQYF. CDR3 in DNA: TGTGCCAGCAGCCCTACAAGGGGTAGGGGTCTGTACGAGCAGTACTTC.

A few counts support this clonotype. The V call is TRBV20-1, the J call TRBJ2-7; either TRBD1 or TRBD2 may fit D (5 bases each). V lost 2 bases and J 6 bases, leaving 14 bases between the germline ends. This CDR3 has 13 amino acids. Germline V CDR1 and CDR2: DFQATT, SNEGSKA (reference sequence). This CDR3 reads CSARINTGAEQYF. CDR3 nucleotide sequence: TGCAGTGCTAGAATCAATACCGGGGCCGAGCAGTACTTC.

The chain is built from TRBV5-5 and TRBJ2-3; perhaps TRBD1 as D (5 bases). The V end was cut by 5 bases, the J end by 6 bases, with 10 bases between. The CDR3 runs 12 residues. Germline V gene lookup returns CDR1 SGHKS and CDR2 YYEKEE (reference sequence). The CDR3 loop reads CASSHKGDTQYF. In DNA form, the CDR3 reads TGTGCCAGCAGTCATAAGGGGGATACGCAGTATTTT.

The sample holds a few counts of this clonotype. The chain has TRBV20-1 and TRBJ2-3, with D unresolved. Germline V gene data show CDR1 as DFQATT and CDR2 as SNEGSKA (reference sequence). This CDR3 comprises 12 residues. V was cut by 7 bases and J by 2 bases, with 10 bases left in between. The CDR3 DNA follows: TGCAGTGGGTTAAAAAACACAGATACGCAGTATTTT. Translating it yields CSGLKNTDTQYF.

CDR3 DNA: TGTGCCAGAAGTCGACTAGCGGGGGGGCAAGAGACCCAGTACTTC. It translates to CARSRLAGGQETQYF. This rearrangement joins TRBV11-2 to TRBJ2-5; 14 positions match TRBD2. Per germline, CDR1 SGHAT and CDR2 FQNNGV. The V segment lost 9 bases and the J segment 2 bases; nucleotides outside the gene matches: 5. This CDR3 contains 15 residues.

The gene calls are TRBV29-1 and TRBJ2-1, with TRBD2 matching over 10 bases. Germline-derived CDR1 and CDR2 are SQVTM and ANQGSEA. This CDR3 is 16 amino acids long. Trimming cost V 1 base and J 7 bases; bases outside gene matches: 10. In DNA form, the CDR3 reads TGCAGCGTTGAAGGGGCGAGCGGGAGGGCGGGTAATGAGCAGTTCTTC. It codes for CSVEGASGRAGNEQFF.

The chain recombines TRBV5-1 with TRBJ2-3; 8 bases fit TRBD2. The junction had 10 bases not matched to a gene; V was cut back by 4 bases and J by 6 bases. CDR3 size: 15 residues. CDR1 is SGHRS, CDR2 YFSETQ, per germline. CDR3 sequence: CASSQGGSGMDTQYF. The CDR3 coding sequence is TGCGCCAGCAGCCAAGGTGGTAGCGGGATGGATACGCAGTATTTT.

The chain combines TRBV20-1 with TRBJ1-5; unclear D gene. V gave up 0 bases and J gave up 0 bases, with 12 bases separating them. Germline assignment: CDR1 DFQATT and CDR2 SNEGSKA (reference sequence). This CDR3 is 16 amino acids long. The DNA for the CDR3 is TGCAGTGCTAGAGATCGAACGCATTATAGCAATCAGCCCCAGCATTTT. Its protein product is CSARDRTHYSNQPQHF.

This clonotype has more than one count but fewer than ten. CDR3 DNA sequence: TGTGCCAGCAGCTTAGGTCTAGCGGGGGGATCGCGCGAGACCCAGTACTTC. Amino acid sequence: CASSLGLAGGSRETQYF. This chain connects TRBV7-8 to TRBJ2-5; 11 bases align to TRBD2. The J segment lost 5 bases and the V segment lost 1 base, leaving 9 bases of the junction unmatched. The CDR3 covers 17 residues. Germline V gene data show CDR1 as SGHVS and CDR2 as FQNEAQ.

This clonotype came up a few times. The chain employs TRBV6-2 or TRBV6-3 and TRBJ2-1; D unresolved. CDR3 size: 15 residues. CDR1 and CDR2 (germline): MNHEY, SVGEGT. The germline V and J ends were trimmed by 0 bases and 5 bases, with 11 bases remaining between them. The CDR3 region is CASSYSFTHDNEQFF. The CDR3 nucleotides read TGTGCCAGCAGTTACTCGTTTACCCACGACAATGAGCAGTTCTTC.

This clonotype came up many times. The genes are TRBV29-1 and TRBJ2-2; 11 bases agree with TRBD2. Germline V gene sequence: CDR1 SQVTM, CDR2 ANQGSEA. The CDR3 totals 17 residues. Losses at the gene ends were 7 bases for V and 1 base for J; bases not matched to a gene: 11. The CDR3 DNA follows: TGCAGCGCCCTGGGGGCTAGCGGGAGGCTGAACACCGGGGAGCTGTTTTTT. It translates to CSALGASGRLNTGELFF.

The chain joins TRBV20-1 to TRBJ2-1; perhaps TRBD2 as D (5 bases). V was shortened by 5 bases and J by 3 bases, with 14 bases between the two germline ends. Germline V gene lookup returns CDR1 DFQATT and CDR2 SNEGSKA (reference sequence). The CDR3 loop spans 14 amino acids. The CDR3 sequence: CSAAPSNGYNEQFF. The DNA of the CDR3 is TGCAGTGCTGCCCCTAGCAACGGCTACAATGAGCAGTTCTTC.

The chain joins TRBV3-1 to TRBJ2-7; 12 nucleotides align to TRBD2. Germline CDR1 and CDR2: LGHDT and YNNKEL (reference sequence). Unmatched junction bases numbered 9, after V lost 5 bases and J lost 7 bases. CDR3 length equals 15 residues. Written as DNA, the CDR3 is TGTGCCAGCAGCGACTCGGCTAGCGGGAGGGAAGAGCAGTACTTC. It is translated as CASSDSASGREEQYF.

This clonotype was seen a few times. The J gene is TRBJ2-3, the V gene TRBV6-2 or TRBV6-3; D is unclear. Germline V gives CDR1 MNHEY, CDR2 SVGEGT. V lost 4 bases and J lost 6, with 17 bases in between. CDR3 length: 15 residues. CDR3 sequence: CASSSGQIFGDTQYF. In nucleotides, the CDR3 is TGTGCCAGCAGTTCGGGCCAGATTTTTGGGGATACGCAGTATTTT.

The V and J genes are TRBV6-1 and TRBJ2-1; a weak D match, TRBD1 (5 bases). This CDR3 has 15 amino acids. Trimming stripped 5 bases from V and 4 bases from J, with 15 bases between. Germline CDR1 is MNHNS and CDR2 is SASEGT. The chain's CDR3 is CASSTQVLKYNEQFF. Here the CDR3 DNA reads TGTGCCAGCAGTACACAGGTTCTTAAGTACAATGAGCAGTTCTTC.

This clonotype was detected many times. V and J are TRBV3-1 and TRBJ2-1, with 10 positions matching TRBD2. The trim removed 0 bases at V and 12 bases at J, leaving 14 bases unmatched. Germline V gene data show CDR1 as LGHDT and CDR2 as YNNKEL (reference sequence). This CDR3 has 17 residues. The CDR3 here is CASSQDLRLAGELGQFF. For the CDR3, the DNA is TGTGCCAGCAGCCAAGATTTGCGTCTAGCGGGGGAACTGGGGCAGTTCTTC.

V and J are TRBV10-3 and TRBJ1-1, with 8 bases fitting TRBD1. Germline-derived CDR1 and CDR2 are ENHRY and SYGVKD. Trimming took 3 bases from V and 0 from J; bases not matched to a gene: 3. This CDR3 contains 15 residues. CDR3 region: CAISDRDRLNTEAFF. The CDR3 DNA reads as TGTGCCATCAGTGATCGGGACAGGTTGAACACTGAAGCTTTCTTT.

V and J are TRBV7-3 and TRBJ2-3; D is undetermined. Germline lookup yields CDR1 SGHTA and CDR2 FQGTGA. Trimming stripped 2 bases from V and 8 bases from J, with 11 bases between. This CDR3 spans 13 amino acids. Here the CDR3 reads CASSLDSGLTQYF. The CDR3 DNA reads TGTGCCAGCAGCTTAGACTCAGGTCTTACGCAGTATTTT.

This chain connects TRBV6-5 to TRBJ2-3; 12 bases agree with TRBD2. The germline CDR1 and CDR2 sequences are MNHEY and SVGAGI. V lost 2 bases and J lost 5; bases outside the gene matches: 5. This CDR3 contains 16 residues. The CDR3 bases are TGTGCCAGCAGTTACACGTCTAGCGGGAGGGTAGATACGCAGTATTTT. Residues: CASSYTSSGRVDTQYF.